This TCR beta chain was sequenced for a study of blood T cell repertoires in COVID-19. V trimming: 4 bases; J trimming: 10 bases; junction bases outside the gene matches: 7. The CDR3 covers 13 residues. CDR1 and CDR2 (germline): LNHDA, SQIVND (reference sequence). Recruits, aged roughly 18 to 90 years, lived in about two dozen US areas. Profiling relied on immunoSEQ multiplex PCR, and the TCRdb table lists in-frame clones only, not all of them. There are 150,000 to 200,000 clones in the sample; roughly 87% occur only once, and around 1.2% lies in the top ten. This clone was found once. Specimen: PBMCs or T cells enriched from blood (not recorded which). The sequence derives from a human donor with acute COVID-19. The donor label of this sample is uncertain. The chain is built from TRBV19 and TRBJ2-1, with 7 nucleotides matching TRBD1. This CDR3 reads CASSTQTGQEQFF. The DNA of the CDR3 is TGTGCCAGTAGTACCCAGACGGGACAGGAGCAGTTCTTC.